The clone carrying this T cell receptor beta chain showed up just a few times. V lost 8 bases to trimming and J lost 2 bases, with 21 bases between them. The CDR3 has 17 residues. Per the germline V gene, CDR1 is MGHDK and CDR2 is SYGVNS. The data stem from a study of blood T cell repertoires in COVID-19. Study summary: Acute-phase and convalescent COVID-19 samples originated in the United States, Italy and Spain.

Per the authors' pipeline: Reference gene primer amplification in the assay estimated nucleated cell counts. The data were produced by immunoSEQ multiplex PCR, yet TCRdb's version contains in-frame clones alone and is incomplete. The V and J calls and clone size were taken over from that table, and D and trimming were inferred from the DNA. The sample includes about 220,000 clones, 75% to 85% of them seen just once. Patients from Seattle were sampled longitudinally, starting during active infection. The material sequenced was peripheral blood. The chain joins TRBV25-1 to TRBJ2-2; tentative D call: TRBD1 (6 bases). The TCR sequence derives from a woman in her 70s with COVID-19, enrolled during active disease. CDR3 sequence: CASLSAPGTTNTGELFF. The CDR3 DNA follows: TGTGCCAGCCTATCCGCCCCGGGGACAACCAACACCGGGGAGCTGTTTTTT.